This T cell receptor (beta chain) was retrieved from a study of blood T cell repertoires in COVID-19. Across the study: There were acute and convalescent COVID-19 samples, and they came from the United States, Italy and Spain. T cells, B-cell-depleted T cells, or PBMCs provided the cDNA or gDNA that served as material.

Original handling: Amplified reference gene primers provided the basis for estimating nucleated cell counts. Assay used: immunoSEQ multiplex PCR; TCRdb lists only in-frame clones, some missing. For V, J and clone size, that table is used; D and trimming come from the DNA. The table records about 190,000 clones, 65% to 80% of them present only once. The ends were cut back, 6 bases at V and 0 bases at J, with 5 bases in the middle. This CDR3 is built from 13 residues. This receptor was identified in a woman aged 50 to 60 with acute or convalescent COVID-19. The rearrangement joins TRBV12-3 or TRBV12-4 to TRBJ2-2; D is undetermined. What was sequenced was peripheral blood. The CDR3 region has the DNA TGTGCCAGCAGATCCTCGAACACCGGGGAGCTGTTTTTT. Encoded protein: CASRSSNTGELFF.